This T cell receptor (beta chain) was recorded in a study of blood T cell repertoires in COVID-19. The wider study: Samples representing acute and convalescent COVID-19 were sourced from the United States, Italy and Spain. Sources were T cells, B-cell-depleted T cells, or PBMCs; the material itself was cDNA or gDNA.

V lost 2 bases, J lost 1 base, and 11 bases lay in between. The CDR3 loop spans 15 amino acids. Some clones are missing from TCRdb's copy, which holds only in-frame ones; the method was immunoSEQ multiplex PCR. The data contain 65,000 to 80,000 clones, approximately 90% of them singletons. This chain connects TRBV23-1 to TRBJ1-1; D is perhaps TRBD1 (5 bases). TRBV23-1 is an ORF, and what it does is uncertain. This receptor was obtained from a man in his 70s with active or convalescent COVID-19. Sequenced material: peripheral blood. CDR3 sequence: CASSQVGAENTEAFF. In DNA, the CDR3 is TGCGCCAGCAGTCAAGTAGGGGCGGAGAACACTGAAGCTTTCTTT.